This passage covers 27 T cell receptor beta chains from one sample sequenced in a study of T-cell memory formation after mild COVID-19. TCRdb ran MiXCR on the 5' RACE reads and lists one entry per CDR3 protein. Of about 240,000 distinct CDR3 sequences in the sample, approximately 9% are singletons; the top ten hold more than 20%. The sample consisted of PBMCs or a T cell subset sorted from them (not recorded which). All receptors come from a man aged 18 to 35 who had mild COVID-19 (a few samples of this study predate the infection). Cell type and time point are not known.

The chain uses TRBV7-9 and TRBJ1-1; TRBD1 might be the D (5 bases). This CDR3 has 15 residues. The germline gives CDR1 SEHNR, CDR2 FQNEAQ (reference sequence). Trimming took 1 base from V and 0 from J, leaving 9 bases between them. The CDR3 bases are TGTGCCAGCAGCTTAGAAGCAGGGTTGAACACTGAAGCTTTCTTT. This translates into CASSLEAGLNTEAFF.

In its sample, this clonotype was seen a few times. The chain has TRBV28 and TRBJ2-1, with D perhaps TRBD2 (6 bases). The CDR3 length is 16 residues. The V gene's germline CDR1 is MDHEN and CDR2 SYDVKM. The V gene lost 6 bases and the J gene lost 5 bases, with 20 bases spanning the gap. DNA for the CDR3: TGTGCCAGCAGCCCCTTTACTGGGGGGTTTAACAATGAGCAGTTCTTC. Its protein is CASSPFTGGFNNEQFF.

This clonotype was seen at least ten times. This chain uses TRBV11-3 with TRBJ2-3; 9 bases are shared with TRBD1. The CDR3 contains 14 residues. The germline V gene has CDR1 SGHNT and CDR2 YENEEA. Trimming took 5 bases from V and 6 from J; bases not matched to a gene: 6. CDR3 protein: CASSTGQGPDTQYF. For the CDR3, the DNA is TGTGCCAGCAGCACGGGACAGGGCCCCGATACGCAGTATTTT.

The sample holds a few counts of this clonotype. V usage is TRBV5-1 and J usage is TRBJ2-5; no clear D. Germline V gives CDR1 SGHRS, CDR2 YFSETQ. V was cut by 2 bases and J by 1 base, with 6 bases left in between. The CDR3 has 13 residues. CDR3 DNA: TGCGCCAGCAGCTTACAGAGCCAAGAGACCCAGTACTTC. Translating gives CASSLQSQETQYF.

This clonotype has just a few counts. The chain joins TRBV6-5 to TRBJ1-2; 8 bases line up with TRBD1. The CDR3 extends over 14 amino acids. The trim removed 0 bases at V and 8 bases at J, leaving 5 bases unmatched. From germline, CDR1 is MNHEY and CDR2 SVGAGI. The CDR3 is CASSYSRTGNGYTF. Here the CDR3 DNA reads TGTGCCAGCAGTTACTCGAGGACAGGGAACGGCTACACCTTC.

The chain uses TRBV20-1 and TRBJ1-1, with D hard to call. The CDR3 is made up of 14 amino acids. Between the trimmed V and J ends, which lost 2 bases and 4 bases, there was a span of 14 bases. The germline V gene has CDR1 DFQATT and CDR2 SNEGSKA (reference sequence). The CDR3 reads CSARQAGRSTEAFF. CDR3 DNA sequence: TGCAGTGCTAGACAGGCAGGTAGGAGCACTGAAGCTTTCTTT.

The chain recombines TRBV2 with TRBJ2-2; 9 bases line up with TRBD2. This CDR3 comprises 14 residues. Germline CDR1 SNHLY, CDR2 FYNNEI. V lost 0 bases, J lost 8 bases, and 1 base stayed unmatched. DNA of the CDR3: TGTGCCAGCAGTGAAGCGCTAGCGGGGGGGGAGCTGTTTTTT. Translation: CASSEALAGGELFF.

In this sample, this clonotype turned up once. The chain employs TRBV7-9 and TRBJ2-2, with a weak D call TRBD1 (6 bases). Germline-derived CDR1 and CDR2 are SEHNR and FQNEAQ (reference sequence). V lost 4 bases and J 0 bases, leaving 12 bases between the germline ends. CDR3 size: 16 residues. The CDR3 coding sequence is TGTGCCAGCAGCTCCTGGGACAAGGCGAACACCGGGGAGCTGTTTTTT. Encoded protein: CASSSWDKANTGELFF.

The J gene is TRBJ2-3, the V gene TRBV7-8; 9 bases are shared with TRBD2. V lost 5 bases to trimming and J lost 4 bases; unmatched junction nucleotides: 19. Germline CDR1 and CDR2: SGHVS and FQNEAQ. The CDR3 spans 19 residues. The CDR3 DNA reads as TGTGCCAGCAGCACTCCCGTGAAGACTAGCGGCCTTGGCGCAGATACGCAGTATTTT. Translating it yields CASSTPVKTSGLGADTQYF.

This clonotype was picked up many times. The chain combines TRBV7-6 with TRBJ2-1; D is unclear. CDR1 and CDR2 (germline): SGHVS, FNYEAQ. The length of the CDR3 is 15 residues. The V end was cut by 6 bases, the J end by 0 bases, with 12 bases between. The CDR3 DNA sequence: TGTGCCAGCAGTCACCAGGAGAGCTCCTACAATGAGCAGTTCTTC. The encoded protein is CASSHQESSYNEQFF.

The rearrangement joins TRBV14 to TRBJ2-3; unclear D gene. V lost 0 bases and J lost 6, with 10 bases in between. Germline CDR1 and CDR2: SGHDN and FVKESK. The CDR3 sequence is 14 residues long. CDR3 bases: TGTGCCAGCAGCCAAGAGGGCACACCGGATACGCAGTATTTT. It yields the protein CASSQEGTPDTQYF.

This clonotype has more than one count but fewer than ten. This sequence joins TRBV9 and TRBJ1-6; 8 positions agree with TRBD1. Germline V gene data show CDR1 as SGDLS and CDR2 as YYNGEE. This CDR3 is 17 amino acids long. After removal of 3 bases from V and 8 bases from J, the junction contained 13 bases not matched to a gene. The CDR3 protein is CASSAQGAVSSYSPLHF. For the CDR3, the DNA is TGTGCCAGCAGCGCCCAGGGGGCGGTTAGTAGTTATTCACCCCTCCACTTT.

The CDR3 region has the DNA TGTGCCAGCAGTTACGTTCCGGAACCGGGGACCCAGTACTTC. It translates to CASSYVPEPGTQYF. This chain links TRBV6-5 with TRBJ2-5; no definite D call. V gave up 2 bases and J gave up 7 bases, with 14 bases separating them. Germline-derived CDR1 and CDR2 are MNHEY and SVGAGI. The CDR3 runs 14 residues.

This clonotype occurred a few times. A junction boundary mismatches the germline segment, possibly from a read error. Here the CDR3 DNA reads TGCAGCGTTGTTAGTACACATAACCATGGCTACACCTTC. It codes for CSVVSTHNHGYTF. J is TRBJ1-2 and V is TRBV29-1; D not resolved. CDR1 is SQVTM and CDR2 is ANQGSEA in the germline V gene. The CDR3 has 13 amino acids.

The chain carries TRBV5-5 and TRBJ1-2; TRBD1 agrees at 9 bases. The ends lost 3 bases at V and 12 bases at J; junction bases unmatched: 18. This CDR3 is built from 16 residues. Germline V gene sequence: CDR1 SGHKS, CDR2 YYEKEE (reference sequence). CDR3 DNA: TGTGCCAGCAGCTCCGTCCAAGGGACAGGGAGGGTCCGTGACACCTTC. Protein product: CASSSVQGTGRVRDTF.

In DNA, the CDR3 is TGCAGTGCTCCCGGACAGACTGAGAACACAGATACGCAGTATTTT. Its translation: CSAPGQTENTDTQYF. This rearrangement joins TRBV20-1 to TRBJ2-3; a weak D match, TRBD1 (6 bases). CDR1 and CDR2 from the germline V gene are DFQATT and SNEGSKA (reference sequence). The CDR3 consists of 15 residues. Trimming removed 5 bases from V and 2 bases from J, with 17 bases in between.

In its sample, this clonotype was seen a few times. The chain is built from TRBV11-1 and TRBJ2-7; 8 bases match TRBD2. Losses at the gene ends were 5 bases for V and 2 bases for J; bases not matched to a gene: 8. Germline values: CDR1 SGHAT, CDR2 FQDESV (reference sequence). The CDR3 length is 15 residues. CDR3 coding DNA: TGTGCCAGCAGCCGCGGGGGGCGGGGGCCCTACGAGCAGTACTTC. Translated: CASSRGGRGPYEQYF.

V is TRBV4-3 and J is TRBJ2-5; 9 bases align to TRBD2. This CDR3 has 18 residues. Germline V CDR1 and CDR2: LGHNA, YSLEER. Unmatched junction bases numbered 14, after V lost 3 bases and J lost 3 bases. The CDR3 reads CASSHSLEVQRGEETQYF. In DNA, the CDR3 is TGCGCCAGCAGCCACAGCCTGGAAGTTCAGCGGGGGGAAGAGACCCAGTACTTC.

This clonotype was recorded many times. The J gene is TRBJ2-3, the V gene TRBV11-1; no firm D call. The germline V and J ends were trimmed by 2 bases and 3 bases, with 3 bases remaining between them. There are 12 residues in the CDR3. Germline CDR1 SGHAT, CDR2 FQDESV (reference sequence). CDR3 bases: TGTGCCAGCAGCTTAAGAACAGATACGCAGTATTTT. This sequence encodes CASSLRTDTQYF.

This clonotype was recorded a few times. The chain recombines TRBV5-4 with TRBJ1-4, with 7 positions matching TRBD1. The ends lost 4 bases at V and 1 base at J; junction bases unmatched: 7. The germline V gene encodes CDR1 SGHNT and CDR2 YYREEE (reference sequence). This CDR3 has 16 residues. CDR3 sequence: CASSDDRVRTNEKLFF. CDR3 in DNA: TGTGCCAGCAGCGACGACAGGGTTAGAACTAATGAAAAACTGTTTTTT.

This clonotype was recorded a few times. The chain links TRBV9 to TRBJ1-5; no reliable D call. V lost 0 bases and J 0 bases, leaving 10 bases between the germline ends. The germline gives CDR1 SGDLS, CDR2 YYNGEE. CDR3 length: 16 amino acids. The CDR3 here is CASSVGGDYSNQPQHF. The CDR3 DNA is TGTGCCAGCAGCGTAGGGGGAGACTATAGCAATCAGCCCCAGCATTTT. Drawing the rest from reference TRBV9 and TRBJ1-5, the complete variable domain is DSGVTQTPKHLITATGQRVTLRCSPRSGDLSVYWYQQSLDQGLQFLIQYYNGEERAKGNILERFSAQQFPDLHSELNLSSLELGDSALYFCASSVGGDYSNQPQHFGDGTRLSIL.

There are many counts of this clonotype. This chain connects TRBV6-2 or TRBV6-3 to TRBJ2-1; D not resolved. In germline, CDR1 is MNHEY, CDR2 SVGEGT. The CDR3 loop spans 11 amino acids. Trimming pared 2 bases from V and 6 bases from J, leaving 2 bases between. Written as DNA, the CDR3 is TGTGCCAGCAGTTACCCCAATGAGCAGTTCTTC. This translates into CASSYPNEQFF.

The chain joins TRBV15 to TRBJ2-3, with 11 bases fitting TRBD2. V was pared by 6 bases and J by 0 bases, with 2 bases of the junction left unmatched. CDR1 LNHNV and CDR2 YYDKDF come from the germline V gene (reference sequence). The CDR3 sequence is 15 residues long. CDR3 sequence reads: CATRGTSGSTDTQYF. DNA of the CDR3: TGTGCCACCAGAGGGACTAGCGGAAGCACAGATACGCAGTATTTT.

This clonotype occurred a few times. This chain joins TRBV6-2 or TRBV6-3 and TRBJ1-5; D is undetermined. Trimming took off 6 bases at V and 0 bases at J, with 9 bases between the two ends. The CDR3 totals 14 residues. Germline V lookup: CDR1 MNHEY, CDR2 SVGEGT. The CDR3 coding sequence is TGTGCCAGCAGACAGATATATAGCAATCAGCCCCAGCATTTT. Amino acids: CASRQIYSNQPQHF.

The rearrangement joins TRBV30 to TRBJ1-3; D gene unclear. Germline CDR1 GTSNPN, CDR2 SVGIG (reference sequence). There are 14 residues in the CDR3. The V end lost 4 bases, the J end lost 0 bases, and 10 bases lay between the germline ends. The CDR3 sequence: CAWNEGNSGNTIYF. In nucleotides, the CDR3 is TGTGCCTGGAACGAGGGTAACTCTGGAAACACCATATATTTT.

This clonotype was seen only a few times. The genes are TRBV1 and TRBJ1-2; no check of the table's D call, TRBD1, against the DNA was made. TRBV1 is given as a pseudogene. The CDR3 is made up of 16 amino acids. The CDR3 protein is CTSSQPEGGRSYGYTF. The CDR3 DNA follows: TGCACCAGCAGCCAGCCCGAGGGGGGGCGATCCTATGGCTACACCTTC.

The chain recombines TRBV10-3 with TRBJ1-1; TRBD1 agrees at 9 bases. This CDR3 contains 13 residues. V shed 6 bases and J 6 bases; nucleotides not matched to a gene: 5. CDR1 is ENHRY, CDR2 SYGVKD, per germline. CDR3 region: CAISDRGEAEAFF. The CDR3 bases are TGTGCCATCAGCGACAGGGGGGAAGCTGAAGCTTTCTTT.